These T cell receptor beta chains were read from a single sample in a study of T cells in narcolepsy. Sequenced by immunoSEQ multiplex PCR; TCRdb stores in-frame clones only, minus some. The sample yields roughly 25,000 clones, 85% seen once. The sequencing input was memory (CD45RA-) CD4+ T cells from blood. These receptor sequences come from a human donor in good health. CDR3s leave out the opening cysteine and the closing phenylalanine or tryptophan. Only some rows state a clone size, as once, few, many or a class for expanded clones.

abundance	v_gene	j_gene	CDR3aa
-	TRBV7-9	TRBJ2-3	ASSPDRGPDTQY
few	TRBV7-9	TRBJ1-1	ASSHPRGTEAF
-	TRBV5-1	TRBJ2-7	ASSLLTGSSYEQY
few	TRBV28	TRBJ1-1	ASIGGTHTEAF
few	TRBV6-1	TRBJ1-1	ASSERTGGTEAF
-	TRBV6-5	TRBJ2-1	ASSYRGLGANEQF
-	TRBV6-1	TRBJ2-1	ASSEKVWTGFNEQF
-	TRBV19	TRBJ1-1	ASSGRTGVMNTEAF
-	TRBV6-5	TRBJ2-1	ASSETRNEQF
few	TRBV28	TRBJ2-5	ASSLAGGPQETQY
-	TRBV7-9	TRBJ1-1	ASSPEGLAEAF
few	TRBV7-2	TRBJ1-1	ASSPDSSRTEAF
-	TRBV7-2	TRBJ1-1	ASRENRDQTEAF
-	TRBV2	TRBJ1-1	ASSEQGPEAF
-	TRBV7-2	TRBJ2-3	ASSRQTGSADTQY
-	TRBV5-1	TRBJ2-5	ASSFGQGFQETQY
few	TRBV28	TRBJ2-7	ASSSPGPPVYEQY
-	TRBV10-1	TRBJ2-1	ASSELPLAGSYNEQF
-	TRBV28	TRBJ2-7	ASSSYRGPLSYEQY
-	TRBV5-4	TRBJ2-3	ASSSGLSGTDTQY
-	TRBV4-3	TRBJ1-2	ASSQGARGRPNYGYT
-	TRBV15	TRBJ1-5	ATSRVSGLGNQPQH
-	TRBV5-4	TRBJ2-3	ASSLAPLLGTDTQY
-	TRBV28	TRBJ1-3	ASSPPGTGWEGGNTIY
-	TRBV6-4	TRBJ1-1	ASSRDRGDTEAF
once	TRBV2	TRBJ1-2	ASSHPRGPGQGGYGYT
-	TRBV4-3	TRBJ1-2	ASSLNAGQVDYGYT
-	TRBV7-2	TRBJ1-5	ASSSGQVITNQPQH
-	TRBV7-9	TRBJ1-2	ASTLSVVNGYT
-	TRBV19	TRBJ2-5	ASSMGAGKTQY
-	TRBV6-6	TRBJ2-3	ASSEGRDTQY
-	TRBV5-1	TRBJ2-7	ASSLDPAGSSYEQY
-	TRBV7-8	TRBJ1-5	ASSLVTGNSNQPQH
once	TRBV9	TRBJ1-1	ASSVGRNTEAF
-	TRBV7-2	TRBJ2-5	ASSLVQETQY
-	TRBV28	TRBJ2-5	ASSFGRQTQY
-	TRBV6-6	TRBJ2-2	ASRGQGAGGELF
-	TRBV7-2	TRBJ2-2	ASSLVPGNTGELF
-	TRBV2	TRBJ1-3	ASSDSIQSGYGNTIY
-	TRBV19	TRBJ2-7	ASSSAGQRYEQY
-	TRBV2	TRBJ2-5	ATSALQETQY
-	TRBV7-2	TRBJ1-1	ASSLEPTFREAF
-	TRBV11-1	TRBJ2-5	ASSLGTGGETQY
-	TRBV16	TRBJ1-5	ASSQSPKGPNQPQH
-	TRBV7-2	TRBJ1-2	ASSPGGGRTNYGYT
medium-sized	TRBV6-6	TRBJ2-7	ASSYQGQGDNEQY
-	TRBV4-3	TRBJ2-1	ASSQDAGSYNEQF
-	TRBV9	TRBJ1-2	ASSMRQGGGYT
-	TRBV4-1	TRBJ2-7	ASSHHSGLAGSYEQY
-	TRBV14	TRBJ2-1	ASARGTSGRESYNEQF
-	TRBV28	TRBJ2-7	ASSLWDRDSYEQY
-	TRBV10-2	TRBJ2-5	ASSLGTRSETQY
-	TRBV5-4	TRBJ2-2	ASSLEGRGAGELF
-	TRBV7-9	TRBJ2-1	ASSFGTGRPPEQF
-	TRBV27	TRBJ2-7	ASSVTSFTSYEQY
-	TRBV7-2	TRBJ2-2	ASGRNTGELF